Listed below are T cell receptor beta chains from one sample, sequenced in a study of T cells in Graves' hyperthyroidism and ophthalmopathy. TCRdb reprocessed the multiplex PCR reads with MiXCR, giving one entry per CDR3 protein. The sample lists a few hundred thousand distinct CDR3 sequences, approximately 23% occurring once. The sequenced material came from blood. The origin of the receptors is a woman in her 70s with Graves' ophthalmopathy. CDR3s include the opening cysteine and the closing phenylalanine or tryptophan. Fields, in order: J gene, D gene, V gene, clone size, CDR3 protein, CDR3 DNA. A D gene is named only where the DNA matches it firmly. Size is stated for part of the rows, as once, few or many counts, or as a class when the clone is expanded.

J gene: TRBJ2-3; D gene: TRBD1; V gene: TRBV24-1; clone size: NA; CDR3 protein: CATGSTGRTDTQYF; CDR3 DNA: TGTGCCACCGGGTCGACAGGGCGCACAGATACGCAGTATTTT
J gene: TRBJ2-7; D gene: NA; V gene: TRBV6-1; clone size: few; CDR3 protein: CASRTLLEGNEQYF; CDR3 DNA: TGTGCCAGCAGAACACTACTGGAAGGGAATGAGCAGTACTTC
J gene: TRBJ2-1; D gene: TRBD2; V gene: TRBV5-1; clone size: many; CDR3 protein: CASSPTSGTHEQFF; CDR3 DNA: TGCGCCAGCAGTCCGACTAGCGGGACCCATGAGCAGTTCTTC
J gene: TRBJ2-2; D gene: NA; V gene: TRBV30; clone size: few; CDR3 protein: CAWSDAGLGTGELFF; CDR3 DNA: TGTGCCTGGAGTGACGCGGGATTGGGGACCGGGGAGCTGTTTTTT
J gene: TRBJ1-1; D gene: NA; V gene: TRBV6-1; clone size: NA; CDR3 protein: CASSENLQGEAFF; CDR3 DNA: TGTGCCAGCAGTGAAAATCTCCAAGGTGAAGCTTTCTTT
J gene: TRBJ2-1; D gene: NA; V gene: TRBV15; clone size: NA; CDR3 protein: CATSRDRGSYNEQFF; CDR3 DNA: TGTGCCACCAGCAGAGATCGGGGATCCTACAATGAGCAGTTCTTC
J gene: TRBJ2-7; D gene: NA; V gene: TRBV12-3/TRBV12-4; clone size: many; CDR3 protein: CASTQEGGLAWQYF; CDR3 DNA: TGTGCCAGCACCCAAGAGGGGGGTTTAGCCTGGCAGTACTTC
J gene: TRBJ2-7; D gene: NA; V gene: TRBV9; clone size: NA; CDR3 protein: CASSVEGRGPYEQDF; CDR3 DNA: TGTGCCAGCAGCGTAGAAGGTCGGGGGCCCTACGAGCAGGACTTC
J gene: TRBJ2-2; D gene: TRBD2; V gene: TRBV3-1; clone size: few; CDR3 protein: CASSRASGRTGELFF; CDR3 DNA: TGTGCCAGCAGCCGGGCTAGCGGGAGAACCGGGGAGCTGTTTTTT
J gene: TRBJ2-2; D gene: TRBD2; V gene: TRBV20-1; clone size: few; CDR3 protein: CSAAASGIGELFF; CDR3 DNA: TGCAGTGCTGCCGCTAGCGGGATCGGGGAGCTGTTTTTT
J gene: TRBJ2-7; D gene: NA; V gene: TRBV30; clone size: NA; CDR3 protein: CAWSAKTEQYF; CDR3 DNA: TGTGCCTGGAGCGCCAAGACGGAGCAGTACTTC
J gene: TRBJ1-2; D gene: TRBD1; V gene: TRBV30; clone size: few; CDR3 protein: CAWSAIRPDRGEYGYTF; CDR3 DNA: TGTGCCTGGAGTGCCATTCGACCAGACAGGGGCGAGTATGGCTACACCTTC
J gene: TRBJ2-1; D gene: TRBD2; V gene: TRBV20-1; clone size: NA; CDR3 protein: CSARRATSGGANEQFF; CDR3 DNA: TGCAGTGCTAGAAGGGCGACTAGCGGAGGGGCCAATGAGCAGTTCTTC
J gene: TRBJ2-3; D gene: NA; V gene: TRBV24-1; clone size: many; CDR3 protein: CATSDPGRDTQYF; CDR3 DNA: TGTGCCACCAGTGATCCCGGAAGAGATACGCAGTATTTT
J gene: TRBJ1-5; D gene: TRBD1; V gene: TRBV12-3/TRBV12-4; clone size: NA; CDR3 protein: CASSVDRGHNQPQHF; CDR3 DNA: TGTGCCAGCAGCGTGGACAGGGGACACAATCAGCCCCAGCATTTT
J gene: TRBJ1-4; D gene: NA; V gene: TRBV7-2; clone size: NA; CDR3 protein: CASLGPREKLFF; CDR3 DNA: TGTGCCAGCTTAGGTCCGCGGGAAAAACTGTTTTTT
J gene: TRBJ1-2; D gene: NA; V gene: TRBV29-1; clone size: few; CDR3 protein: CSVGPPDGYTF; CDR3 DNA: TGCAGCGTAGGCCCCCCGGATGGCTACACCTTC
J gene: TRBJ2-2; D gene: NA; V gene: TRBV11-2; clone size: NA; CDR3 protein: CTSRPAGKQGRSGELFF; CDR3 DNA: TGTACCAGCAGACCCGCGGGCAAGCAGGGGAGGTCCGGGGAGCTGTTTTTT
J gene: TRBJ2-7; D gene: TRBD2; V gene: TRBV29-1; clone size: few; CDR3 protein: CSVEGSPAGDYEQYF; CDR3 DNA: TGCAGCGTTGAAGGGTCACCAGCGGGAGATTACGAGCAGTACTTC
J gene: TRBJ1-6; D gene: NA; V gene: TRBV5-1; clone size: NA; CDR3 protein: CASSDGPVNSPLHF; CDR3 DNA: TGCGCCAGCTCTGACGGGCCGGTTAATTCACCCCTCCACTTT
J gene: TRBJ2-7; D gene: NA; V gene: TRBV7-6; clone size: many; CDR3 protein: CASSLPGAEYEQYF; CDR3 DNA: TGTGCCAGCAGCTTACCGGGAGCCGAATACGAGCAGTACTTC
J gene: TRBJ2-4; D gene: TRBD2; V gene: TRBV12-3/TRBV12-4; clone size: few; CDR3 protein: CASSLSGSLAKDIQYF; CDR3 DNA: TGTGCCAGCAGTTTAAGCGGGAGCCTAGCCAAAGACATTCAGTACTTC
J gene: TRBJ2-2; D gene: NA; V gene: TRBV18; clone size: NA; CDR3 protein: CASSPQSANTGELFF; CDR3 DNA: TGTGCCAGCTCACCACAATCCGCGAACACCGGGGAGCTGTTTTTT
J gene: TRBJ1-1; D gene: NA; V gene: TRBV6-5; clone size: few; CDR3 protein: CASSYYATEAFF; CDR3 DNA: TGTGCCAGCAGTTACTACGCCACTGAAGCTTTCTTT
J gene: TRBJ2-3; D gene: NA; V gene: TRBV7-9; clone size: few; CDR3 protein: CASSLGAREGTDTQYF; CDR3 DNA: TGTGCCAGCAGCTTAGGGGCGAGGGAAGGCACAGATACGCAGTATTTT
J gene: TRBJ1-3; D gene: NA; V gene: TRBV12-3/TRBV12-4; clone size: NA; CDR3 protein: CASRPSDSGVYF; CDR3 DNA: TGTGCCAGCAGACCATCGGACAGCGGCGTATATTTT
J gene: TRBJ2-7; D gene: NA; V gene: TRBV7-2; clone size: few; CDR3 protein: CASSSGFVEQYF; CDR3 DNA: TGTGCCAGCAGCTCGGGGTTCGTCGAGCAGTACTTC
J gene: TRBJ2-7; D gene: TRBD2; V gene: TRBV20-1; clone size: many; CDR3 protein: CSVDTGLAGGGQYF; CDR3 DNA: TGCAGTGTGGATACGGGACTAGCGGGAGGGGGGCAGTACTTC